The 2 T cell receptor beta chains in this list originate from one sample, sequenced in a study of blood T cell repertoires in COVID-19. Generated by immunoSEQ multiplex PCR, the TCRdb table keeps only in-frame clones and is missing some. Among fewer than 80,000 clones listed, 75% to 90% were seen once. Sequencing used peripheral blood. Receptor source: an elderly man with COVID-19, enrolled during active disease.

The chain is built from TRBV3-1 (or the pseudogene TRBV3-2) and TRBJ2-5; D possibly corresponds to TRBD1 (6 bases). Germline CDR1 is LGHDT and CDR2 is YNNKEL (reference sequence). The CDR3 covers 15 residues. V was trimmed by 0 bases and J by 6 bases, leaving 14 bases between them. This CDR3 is CASSQDIDRTQTQYF. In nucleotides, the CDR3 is TGTGCCAGCAGCCAAGATATTGACAGGACCCAGACCCAGTACTTC.

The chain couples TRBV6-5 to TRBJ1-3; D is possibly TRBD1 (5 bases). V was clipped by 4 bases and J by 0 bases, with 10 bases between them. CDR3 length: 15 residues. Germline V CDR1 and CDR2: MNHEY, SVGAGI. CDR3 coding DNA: TGTGCCAGCAGTTTGGGGGAGGGCTCTGGAAACACCATATATTTT. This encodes CASSLGEGSGNTIYF.